This TCR beta chain emerged from a study of blood T cell repertoires in COVID-19. Study overall: T cells, B-cell-depleted T cells, or PBMCs provided the cDNA or gDNA that served as material.

The CDR3 has 12 amino acids. Germline CDR1 reads LNHDA; CDR2 reads SQIVND (reference sequence). V was shortened by 10 bases and J by 9 bases, with 16 bases between the two germline ends. Per the study methods: How many nucleated cells were present was estimated from reference gene primer amplification. TCRdb keeps only in-frame clones here, not all; method: immunoSEQ multiplex PCR. The DNA gave D and trimming, while V, J and clone size come from that table. Among about 220,000 clones listed, roughly 87% were seen once. The rearrangement joins TRBV19 to TRBJ1-5; D ambiguous. Sequenced: peripheral blood. The receptor comes from a man between 40 and 49 years old with active or convalescent COVID-19. CDR3 in DNA: TGTGCCACCCTAGAGGGCATTGGGCCCCAGCATTTT. This codes for CATLEGIGPQHF.